This TCR beta chain was profiled in a study of Ad26.COV2.S vaccination and SARS-CoV-2 variants (dated by TCRdb to the early 2020s). The study in broad terms: Donors in the vaccine arm were drawn from COV1001, a phase I-IIa trial of Ad26.COV2.S in healthy adults that was multicentre, randomized, double-blind and placebo-controlled. Trial participants were randomized into five groups of five, in which low-dose or high-dose Ad26.COV2.S was given once or twice, or placebo was given on both occasions. Dosing of Ad26.COV2.S was intramuscular, at either 5x10^10 or 1x10^11 viral particles, delivered as one shot or as two shots spaced 56 days apart. The specificity and breadth of SARS-CoV-2-reactive T cell receptors after Ad26.COV2.S vaccination were assessed by TCRbeta repertoire sequencing. Blinding of investigators to trial group allocation was maintained during experiments and outcome assessment. A total of roughly 30 samples were included in the TCR-sequenced set, comprising roughly 19 Ad26.COV2.S vaccine recipients, 5 placebo recipients and 8 SARS-CoV-2 convalescent individuals. What the study reported, not specific to this receptor: Vaccine and placebo recipients had similar non-spike TCR breadth, a finding consistent with the vaccine containing only spike. The authors noted that the TCR breadth and depth analyses may have underestimated total T cell responses. Substantial breadth of spike-specific CD8+ and CD4+ T cell responses was reported after vaccination. The study was not powered to compare responses between vaccine doses or regimens. Higher spike-specific TCR breadth was observed in Ad26.COV2.S recipients than in placebo recipients (P = 0.0014).

The treatment or condition label, read with the paper, signifies: some 20 received Ad26.COV2.S at low or high dose, single or two shots; 5 received placebo; per-sample allocation not given. For vaccine and placebo recipients, repertoires were sequenced using samples collected on day 63 after the first injection. Between 29 July and 7 August 2020, Cohort 1b enrolled about 27 adults aged 18-55 years at one site in Boston, USA. Ad26.COV2.S was a replication-incompetent adenovirus type 26 vector expressing a prefusion-stabilized SARS-CoV-2 spike protein from the original Wuhan strain. V lost 3 bases and J lost 5 bases; the stretch between them is 8 bases long. Reading from cysteine to phenylalanine, the CDR3 counts 11 amino acids. CDR3 DNA only is kept here, 33 bases in frame from base 1. The germline V gene (reference sequence) provides CDR1 DFQATT and CDR2 SNEGSKA. Comment on this clone: Its antigen is not yet known. The record has no base qualities; no much larger clone is one base away.

The immunoSEQ Assay was used to sequence TCRbeta CDR3 regions. After extraction, genomic DNA underwent amplification by bias-controlled multiplex PCR, followed by high-throughput sequencing. The source study handled its data this way. Collapsing and filtering of sequences were performed to quantify the absolute abundance of each unique TCRbeta CDR3 region. T cell fraction was estimated by normalizing TCRbeta template counts to usable DNA, with usable DNA measured through amplification of reference genes found in all nucleated cells. Repertoire TCRs were annotated as SARS-CoV-2-specific when V gene, CDR3 amino acid sequence and J gene were exactly matched to a known reactive TCR set. The reference SARS-CoV-2 TCR set was obtained from MIRA and was filtered for enrichment in COVID-19-positive ImmuneCODE repertoires, whereby public or cross-reactive TCRs were removed. Drawing on the MIRA antigens, annotated TCRs were analysed further at the level of specific ORF or position within ORF. Breadth was defined as the number of annotated unique rearrangements divided by the total number of unique productive rearrangements, and depth was defined as the summed frequency of the annotated unique rearrangements. TCR breadth was compared between groups using two-sided Wilcoxon rank-sum tests. Held by TCRdb, this immuneACCESS table contains in-frame sequences only and omits some clones. Under half of the omission traces to an unresolved V gene where checked; the cause of the rest is unknown. V, J and clone size reflect that table, while D and trimming were determined from the DNA. This sample lists roughly 460,000 clones; 80% to 90% were detected once. The top ten constitute over 1.5% of the sample.

Sequenced material: peripheral blood, taken in a trial of Ad26.COV2.S vaccine versus placebo. The clonotype originates from a person between 18 and 65 years old who received the Ad26.COV2.S COVID-19 vaccine or a placebo. The sequence links TRBV20-1 to TRBJ2-7; the D gene identity is not certain. The bases read TGCAGTGCTAGGTTGCTCCACGAGCAGTACTTC. Its protein is CSARLLHEQYF.